The 22 T cell receptor beta chains below all came from one sample that was sequenced in a study of blood T cells in healthy people across ages. Primers used in a second PCR of roughly 6 to 11 cycles were a sample-barcoded 5' primer and a J-beta primer mix. TCRdb ran MiXCR on the 5' RACE reads and lists one entry per CDR3 protein. The repertoire consists of some 1.7 million distinct CDR3 sequences, with roughly 28% occurring once and the leading ten covering about 7.7%. Source material: blood. The receptors shown here come from a woman aged 25-40 years in good health.

This clonotype was seen many times. This chain links TRBV7-2 with TRBJ1-2, with TRBD1 identical over 10 bases. The V segment lost 2 bases and the J segment 7 bases; nucleotides outside the gene matches: 7. This CDR3 is 15 amino acids long. The germline CDR1 and CDR2 sequences are SGHTA and FQGNSA. This CDR3 reads CASSLPGQGMFGYTF. CDR3 coding DNA: TGTGCCAGCAGCTTACCGGGACAGGGGATGTTTGGCTACACCTTC.

This clonotype was detected only a few times. This chain links TRBV7-2 with TRBJ2-2, with TRBD1 as a possible D gene (6 bases). Trimming shortened V by 3 bases and J by 2 bases, and 19 bases separated the two germline ends. The length of the CDR3 is 18 residues. Per the germline V gene, CDR1 is SGHTA and CDR2 is FQGNSA. This CDR3 reads CASSLLGSGAFNTGELFF. CDR3 sequence (DNA): TGTGCCAGCAGCTTGCTGGGATCAGGGGCGTTTAACACCGGGGAGCTGTTTTTT.

Concerning this clonotype itself: A much larger clone is a single base away; this may be a read error. The rearrangement uses TRBV12-3 or TRBV12-4 and TRBJ1-2; no clear D gene. The CDR3 is 16 residues long. The CDR3 loop reads CTSTRSLRWANYGYTF. For the CDR3, the DNA is TGTACCAGCACCCGGTCTCTGCGCTGGGCTAACTATGGCTACACCTTC.

The chain combines TRBV6-2 or TRBV6-3 with TRBJ1-2; no clear D. In germline, CDR1 is MNHEY, CDR2 SVGEGT. Trimming left V 5 bases short and J 7 bases short, with 23 bases between. There are 16 residues in the CDR3. Here the CDR3 reads CASSQPFLGPELGYTF. CDR3 DNA: TGTGCCAGCAGTCAACCGTTCCTCGGACCGGAACTTGGCTACACCTTC.

This clonotype was seen a handful of times. The germline gene is not matched at one end of the junction; a read error may be the cause. The gene calls are TRBV25-1 and TRBJ1-2; D is perhaps TRBD1 (6 bases). Germline loops: CDR1 MGHDK, CDR2 SYGVNS. The CDR3 is 11 amino acids. The CDR3 sequence is CAISGGGGYTF. The DNA of the CDR3 is TGTGCCATCAGTGGAGGGGGAGGCTACACCTTC.

With regard to this clonotype: A much larger clone differs from this one at a single base, so this may be a read error. This sequence joins TRBV20-1 and TRBJ2-1; D is ambiguous. The CDR3 spans 15 residues. The germline V gene encodes CDR1 DFQATT and CDR2 SNEGSKA (reference sequence). The CDR3 DNA reads as TGCAGTGCTGTAGACCGCGTTGGCTCCTGCAATGAGCAGTTCTTC. Protein sequence: CSAVDRVGSCNEQFF.

The chain joins TRBV6-5 to TRBJ2-5; TRBD1 agrees at 9 bases. This CDR3 comprises 16 residues. CDR1 and CDR2 from the germline V gene are MNHEY and SVGAGI. Trimming cost V 2 bases and J 7 bases; bases outside gene matches: 11. CDR3 loop: CASSYPGTGSIGTQYF. As DNA, the CDR3 is TGTGCCAGCAGTTACCCCGGGACAGGGTCAATCGGGACCCAGTACTTC.

As for this clonotype: Since a much larger clone is just one base distant, this may be a read error. In DNA form, the CDR3 reads TGTACCAGCAGCTTAAAAACAGCCTATGGCTACACCTTC. Translation: CTSSLKTAYGYTF. J is TRBJ1-2 and V is TRBV13, with D unresolved. The CDR3 covers 13 residues. Germline V gene sequence: CDR1 PRHDT, CDR2 FYEKMQ (reference sequence).

This clonotype occurred a few times. The V call is TRBV2, the J call TRBJ2-3; possibly TRBD1 for D (6 bases). The V gene lost 6 bases and the J gene lost 0 bases, with 13 bases spanning the gap. Germline lookup yields CDR1 SNHLY and CDR2 FYNNEI. CDR3 length: 15 residues. Here the CDR3 reads CASRLGTLSTDTQYF. The DNA of the CDR3 is TGTGCCAGCAGACTCGGGACACTTAGCACAGATACGCAGTATTTT.

The rearrangement joins TRBV10-2 to TRBJ2-4; 7 bases map to TRBD2. Looked up from germline, CDR1 is WSHSY and CDR2 is SAAADI. The CDR3 consists of 15 residues. J was trimmed by 13 bases and V by 8 bases; bases with no gene match: 20. The chain's CDR3 is CASRPEAGAKNEQYF. As DNA, the CDR3 is TGCGCCAGCCGGCCGGAGGCGGGAGCTAAAAATGAGCAGTACTTC.

The rearrangement uses TRBV12-3 or TRBV12-4 and TRBJ1-1; 9 nucleotides align to TRBD1. V trimming: 5 bases; J trimming: 0 bases; junction bases outside the gene matches: 7. The CDR3 is made up of 16 amino acids. CDR3: CASSVGQGRMNTEAFF. CDR3 DNA sequence: TGTGCCAGCAGTGTGGGACAGGGACGGATGAACACTGAAGCTTTCTTT.

The rearrangement uses TRBV4-2 and TRBJ2-2; 10 bases fit TRBD2. J gave up 11 bases and V 1 base, and 10 bases lay outside the gene matches. CDR1 and CDR2 (germline): LGHNA, YNFKEQ. The length of the CDR3 is 16 residues. The CDR3 DNA follows: TGTGCCAGCAGCCAAGTCAGTCGAGCGGGGGGGGGTGAGCTGTTTTTT. Translation: CASSQVSRAGGGELFF.

This clonotype was seen repeatedly, ten times or more. This chain links TRBV29-1 with TRBJ2-1, with D perhaps TRBD2 (7 bases). This CDR3 has 15 residues. With 6 bases removed from V and 2 bases from J, the gap between germline ends came to 17 bases. Germline CDR1 is SQVTM and CDR2 is ANQGSEA. For the CDR3, the DNA is TGCAGCGTAAAAGGGGGAGGGTCTACCTACAATGAGCAGTTCTTC. Translation: CSVKGGGSTYNEQFF.

The V call is TRBV20-1, the J call TRBJ2-5; 9 bases are a match to TRBD1. V shed 4 bases, J shed 1 base, and the junction held 13 bases outside the gene matches. The CDR3 loop spans 17 amino acids. Germline CDR1 is DFQATT and CDR2 is SNEGSKA (reference sequence). CDR3 nucleotide sequence: TGCAGTGCTATTAAGTCTACAGGGGGCGCAATCCAAGAGACCCAGTACTTC. This gives the protein CSAIKSTGGAIQETQYF.

This clonotype has at least ten counts. The chain links TRBV29-1 to TRBJ2-1, with 7 bases aligning to TRBD2. Per germline, CDR1 SQVTM and CDR2 ANQGSEA. V was clipped by 6 bases and J by 5 bases; unmatched bases: 10. CDR3 size: 14 residues. The CDR3 DNA follows: TGCAGCGTCGAACGTACTAGCGTAAACAATGAGCAGTTCTTC. Its translation: CSVERTSVNNEQFF.

This clonotype has at least ten counts. V and J are TRBV6-4 and TRBJ2-7, with D possibly called TRBD1 or TRBD2 (5 bases each). V shed 9 bases and J shed 2 bases, with 14 bases lying between them. CDR3 length: 13 residues. The V gene's germline CDR1 is MRHNA and CDR2 SNTAGT. This CDR3 reads CASPPGTPYEQYF. CDR3 coding DNA: TGTGCCAGTCCCCCAGGGACCCCCTACGAGCAGTACTTC.

The chain carries TRBV5-1 and TRBJ2-7, with D perhaps TRBD2 (6 bases). Germline-derived CDR1 and CDR2 are SGHRS and YFSETQ. The CDR3 has 15 amino acids. V was cut by 5 bases and J by 5 bases, with 20 bases left in between. The CDR3 loop is CASSRDLGADNEQYF. The CDR3, as DNA: TGCGCCAGCAGTCGGGACTTGGGTGCGGATAACGAGCAGTACTTC.

The chain uses TRBV6-6 and TRBJ2-1, with 7 bases aligning to TRBD1. V lost 4 bases and J lost 12; bases outside the gene matches: 15. Germline V gives CDR1 MNHNY, CDR2 SVGAGI (reference sequence). The CDR3 runs 15 residues. CDR3 bases: TGTGCCAGCAGTTCCGGGACAGCGCACCAGGGCGGGCAGTTCTTC. This encodes CASSSGTAHQGGQFF.

A few counts support this clonotype. The gene calls are TRBV5-1 and TRBJ2-5; the D call may be TRBD1 or TRBD2 (5 bases each). This CDR3 has 15 amino acids. Trimming took off 0 bases at V and 4 bases at J, with 13 bases between the two ends. CDR1 SGHRS and CDR2 YFSETQ come from the germline V gene. CDR3 sequence: CASSLATWGRETQYF. For the CDR3, the DNA is TGCGCCAGCAGCTTGGCAACTTGGGGGAGAGAGACCCAGTACTTC. Supplemented by reference TRBV5-1 and TRBJ2-5, the full variable domain reads KAGVTQTPRYLIKTRGQQVTLSCSPISGHRSVSWYQQTPGQGLQFLFEYFSETQRNKGNFPGRFSGRQFSNSRSEMNVSTLELGDSALYLCASSLATWGRETQYFGPGTRLLVL.

V is TRBV18 and J is TRBJ2-3; tentative D call: TRBD2 (6 bases). Trimming stripped 1 base from V and 3 bases from J, with 20 bases between. Per germline, CDR1 KGHSH and CDR2 LQKENI. There are 18 residues in the CDR3. This chain's CDR3 is CASSPQTTGPEGTDTQYF. The CDR3 DNA follows: TGTGCCAGCTCACCACAAACGACTGGTCCGGAGGGTACAGATACGCAGTATTTT.

Only a few counts were recorded for this clonotype. One base away lies a much larger clone, so this may be a sequencing read error. V and J are TRBV5-4 and TRBJ2-7; 7 bases agree with TRBD1. Per the germline V gene, CDR1 is SGHNT and CDR2 is YYREEE (reference sequence). CDR3 size: 13 residues. The CDR3 spells CASSPGQNYERYF. In nucleotides, the CDR3 is TGTGCCAGCAGCCCGGGACAGAACTACGAGCGGTACTTC. Using reference TRBV5-4 and TRBJ2-7 for the parts outside the CDR3, the full variable domain is ETGVTQSPTHLIKTRGQQVTLRCSSQSGHNTVSWYQQALGQGPQFIFQYYREEENGRGNFPPRFSGLQFPNYSSELNVNALELDDSALYLCASSPGQNYERYFGPGTRLTVT.

This clonotype was seen more than once but under ten times. V usage is TRBV20-1 and J usage is TRBJ2-5; 7 positions match TRBD2. V was pared by 3 bases and J by 11 bases, with 15 bases of the junction left unmatched. Germline V CDR1 and CDR2: DFQATT, SNEGSKA (reference sequence). The CDR3 consists of 14 residues. The CDR3 sequence is CSASGGLLYNEQYF. DNA for the CDR3: TGCAGTGCTAGTGGGGGACTACTCTACAATGAGCAGTACTTC.